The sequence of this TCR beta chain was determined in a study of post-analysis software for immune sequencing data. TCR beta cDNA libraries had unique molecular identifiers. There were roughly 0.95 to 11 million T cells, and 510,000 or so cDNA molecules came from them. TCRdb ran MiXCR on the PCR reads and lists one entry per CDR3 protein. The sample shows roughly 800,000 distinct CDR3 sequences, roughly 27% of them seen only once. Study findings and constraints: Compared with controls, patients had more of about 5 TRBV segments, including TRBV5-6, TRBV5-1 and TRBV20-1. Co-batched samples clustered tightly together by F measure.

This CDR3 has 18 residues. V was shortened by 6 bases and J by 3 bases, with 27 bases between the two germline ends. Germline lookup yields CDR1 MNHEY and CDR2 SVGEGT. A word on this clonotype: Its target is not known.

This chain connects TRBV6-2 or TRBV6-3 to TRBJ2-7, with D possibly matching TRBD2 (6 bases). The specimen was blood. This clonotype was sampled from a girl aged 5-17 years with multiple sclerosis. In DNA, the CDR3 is TGTGCCAGCAGCCAACCCTCGGGACTCCCGAATATTAACTACGAGCAGTACTTC. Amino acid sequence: CASSQPSGLPNINYEQYF.